The source of this T cell receptor (beta chain) is a study of T cells in tumors after PD-1 blockade. CDR1 is SGHTS and CDR2 is YDEGEE in the germline V gene. This CDR3 has 11 amino acids. V dropped 5 bases and J dropped 10 bases, with 10 bases sitting between them. Libraries were prepared by immunoSEQ multiplex PCR; TCRdb keeps only in-frame clonotypes and omits some of them. The data hold 4,000 to 5,500 clones, with around two thirds observed a single time. This clone showed up just a few times. The source is a human donor with basal cell carcinoma. The chain links TRBV5-8 to TRBJ2-1; the D gene could be TRBD1 or TRBD2 (5 bases each). The starting material was tumor tissue, obtained after anti-PD-1 treatment. The CDR3 spells CASRGVLEQFF. The CDR3 DNA reads TGTGCCAGCAGGGGGGTGTTAGAGCAGTTCTTC. Together with reference TRBV5-8 and TRBJ2-1, the CDR3 gives the full variable domain: EAGVTQSPTHLIKTRGQQATLRCSPISGHTSVYWYQQALGLGLQFLLWYDEGEERNRGNFPPRFSGRQFPNYSSELNVNALELEDSALYLCASRGVLEQFFGPGTRLTVL.